The 13 T cell receptor beta chains below come from one sample, sequenced in a study of cytomegalovirus exposure and HLA in healthy donors. Amplification used 60 Vbeta primers and 13 Jbeta primers. Libraries were prepared by immunoSEQ multiplex PCR; TCRdb keeps only in-frame clonotypes and omits some of them. The sample yields more than 85,000 clones, around 74% seen once. Input material: PBMCs. The source of these receptors is a male donor in good health and CMV-seropositive.

V usage is TRBV7-6 and J usage is TRBJ2-7; 11 bases map to TRBD1. J lost 3 bases, V lost 5 bases, and 6 bases had no gene match. The CDR3 spans 15 residues. The V gene's germline CDR1 is SGHVS and CDR2 FNYEAQ. CDR3 residues: CASSRGGTGGYEQYF. The CDR3 nucleotides are TGTGCCAGCAGCCGAGGCGGGACAGGGGGCTACGAGCAGTACTTC. Full variable domain (missing parts from reference TRBV7-6 and TRBJ2-7): GAGVSQSPRYKVTKRGQDVALRCDPISGHVSLYWYRQALGQGPEFLTYFNYEAQQDKSGLPNDRFSAERPEGSISTLTIQRTEQRDSAMYRCASSRGGTGGYEQYFGPGTRLTVT.

V gene TRBV6-5 combines with J gene TRBJ1-6, with 7 bases identical to TRBD1. V was pared by 5 bases and J by 5 bases, with 6 bases of the junction left unmatched. In germline, CDR1 is MNHEY, CDR2 SVGAGI. The CDR3 consists of 15 residues. CDR3 region: CASSKNRGDNSPLHF. The CDR3 bases are TGTGCCAGCAGTAAGAACAGGGGTGATAATTCACCCCTCCACTTT.

The chain is built from TRBV6-6 and TRBJ1-1; D might be TRBD1 (6 bases). The CDR3 covers 14 residues. V was shortened by 0 bases and J by 5 bases, with 10 bases between the two germline ends. Per the germline V gene, CDR1 is MNHNY and CDR2 is SVGAGI (reference sequence). CDR3 in amino acids: CASSYSEGGTEAFF. For the CDR3, the DNA is TGTGCCAGCAGTTACTCTGAGGGGGGGACTGAAGCTTTCTTT.

This clone was seen a few times. Other DNA sequences in this specimen translate into the identical CDR3. The chain is built from TRBV18 and TRBJ1-6, with 10 bases fitting TRBD1. Germline CDR1 and CDR2: KGHSH and LQKENI. V was clipped by 3 bases and J by 10 bases; unmatched bases: 6. The CDR3 is 15 amino acids. CDR3: CASSPGTGEESPLHF. DNA for the CDR3: TGTGCCAGCTCACCCGGGACAGGGGAGGAGTCACCCCTCCACTTT.

V and J are TRBV30 and TRBJ1-4; 8 bases fit TRBD1. Germline trimming cut 7 bases from V and 1 base from J; bases unmatched to any gene: 2. The CDR3 is made up of 13 amino acids. Looked up from germline, CDR1 is GTSNPN and CDR2 is SVGIG (reference sequence). Written as DNA, the CDR3 is TGTGCCTCTACAGGGGGAACTAATGAAAAACTGTTTTTT. The encoded protein is CASTGGTNEKLFF.

The table lists this clone with a count of one. The chain employs TRBV9 and TRBJ1-4, with D perhaps matching TRBD1 (5 bases). This CDR3 has 15 amino acids. The germline CDR1 and CDR2 sequences are SGDLS and YYNGEE. Deletions cut 3 bases from V and 4 bases from J, with 13 bases between. CDR3 nucleotides: TGTGCCAGCAGCGCGGGACGGACTAATAATGAAAAACTGTTTTTT. This encodes CASSAGRTNNEKLFF.

V gene TRBV7-8 combines with J gene TRBJ1-1, with 8 bases matching TRBD1. J lost 4 bases, V lost 6 bases, and 10 bases had no gene match. The CDR3 runs 15 residues. CDR1 is SGHVS and CDR2 is FQNEAQ in the germline V gene. CDR3 amino acids: CASSSRTGTVTEAFF. CDR3 nucleotide sequence: TGTGCCAGCAGTTCTCGGACAGGGACGGTCACTGAAGCTTTCTTT. The whole variable domain, filled in from reference TRBV7-8 and TRBJ1-1, reads GAGVSQSPRYKVAKRGQDVALRCDPISGHVSLFWYQQALGQGPEFLTYFQNEAQLDKSGLPSDRFFAERPEGSVSTLKIQRTQQEDSAVYLCASSSRTGTVTEAFFGQGTRLTVV.

CDR3 in amino acids: CASSLSTGGAGGNTGELFF. CDR3 sequence (DNA): TGTGCCAGCAGCCTCTCCACAGGGGGAGCGGGGGGAAACACCGGGGAGCTGTTTTTT. This chain joins TRBV7-2 and TRBJ2-2; a possible D gene is TRBD2 (9 bases). The CDR3 extends over 19 amino acids. Trimming left V 5 bases short and J 2 bases short, with 24 bases between. Germline CDR1 SGHTA, CDR2 FQGNSA.

The V and J genes are TRBV27 and TRBJ2-3; the match to TRBD2 covers 7 bases. The CDR3 is 15 amino acids. The V gene end was trimmed by 5 bases and the J gene end by 1 base; junction bases not matched to a gene: 6. CDR1 MNHEY and CDR2 SMNVEV come from the germline V gene (reference sequence). The CDR3 protein is CASSPPTSGTDTQYF. The CDR3 coding sequence is TGTGCCAGCAGTCCACCCACTAGCGGCACAGATACGCAGTATTTT.

The chain couples TRBV5-4 to TRBJ2-1; 10 nucleotides align to TRBD2. CDR3 length: 18 amino acids. V lost 2 bases, J lost 4 bases, and 12 bases stayed unmatched. Germline assignment: CDR1 SGHNT and CDR2 YYREEE (reference sequence). CDR3 sequence reads: CASSLGKAGGPGYNEQFF. CDR3 DNA: TGTGCCAGCAGCTTAGGAAAAGCGGGGGGGCCGGGGTACAATGAGCAGTTCTTC.

This chain connects TRBV9 to TRBJ2-2, with a possible D match to TRBD1 (6 bases). Looked up from germline, CDR1 is SGDLS and CDR2 is YYNGEE. The CDR3 runs to 13 residues. V lost 4 bases to trimming and J lost 4 bases, with 8 bases between them. The CDR3: CASSFRGTGELFF. In DNA form, the CDR3 reads TGTGCCAGCAGCTTCAGGGGCACCGGGGAGCTGTTTTTT.

This clone was seen a few times. V usage is TRBV5-6 and J usage is TRBJ2-7; TRBD1 might be the D (6 bases). The germline gives CDR1 SGHDT, CDR2 YYEEEE. The CDR3 is 14 residues long. The V and J ends lost 3 bases and 3 bases respectively, with 13 bases between them. The CDR3, as DNA: TGTGCCAGCAGCTCCGACAGGAAAGGCTACGAGCAGTACTTC. Translating gives CASSSDRKGYEQYF.

This clone was detected a few times. The chain is built from TRBV7-2 and TRBJ2-7; perhaps TRBD1 as D (6 bases). The CDR3 length is 13 residues. Germline CDR1 is SGHTA and CDR2 is FQGNSA. The germline V and J ends were trimmed by 1 base and 2 bases, with 6 bases remaining between them. The CDR3 DNA reads TGTGCCAGCAGCTTAGGGGGGCCCTACGAGCAGTACTTC. This encodes CASSLGGPYEQYF.